This T cell receptor beta chain is drawn from a study of blood T cell repertoires in COVID-19. Background on the study: Acute and convalescent COVID-19 specimens originated in the United States, Italy and Spain.

Germline V lookup: CDR1 MNHEY, CDR2 SVGAGI. V was clipped by 1 base and J by 4 bases, with 13 bases between them. This CDR3 spans 15 amino acids. The Seattle site enrolled patients during active infection and followed them longitudinally. This clone was observed a single time. Data came from immunoSEQ multiplex PCR; TCRdb stores just in-frame clones and leaves some out. This table holds about 440,000 clones, 88% found once. The chain is built from TRBV6-5 and TRBJ2-5, with D possibly TRBD2 on 6 matching bases. This receptor was obtained from a woman in her forties or fifties with COVID-19, enrolled during active disease. Sequenced sample: peripheral blood. The CDR3 coding sequence is TGTGCCAGCAGTTACTGGGCGGGAACCCCAGAGACCCAGTACTTC. It is translated as CASSYWAGTPETQYF.